The 26 T cell receptor beta chains in this list originate from one sample, sequenced in a study of shared clonotypes between healthy human individuals. Sequencing used immunoSEQ multiplex PCR; TCRdb keeps in-frame clones, though not all of them. This table has approximately 1.4 million clones, 95% to 99% appearing once. The source material was naive CD4+ T cells sorted from blood. Described subset: CD45RA+ positively selected. The receptor source for this set is a man aged 25 to 40 in good health.

This clone was detected once. This sequence joins TRBV5-1 and TRBJ2-2, with TRBD2 matching over 7 bases. The CDR3 consists of 15 residues. Germline-derived CDR1 and CDR2 are SGHRS and YFSETQ. V lost 3 bases to trimming and J lost 7 bases; unmatched junction nucleotides: 9. CDR3 sequence: CASSSPLGGNGELFF. The CDR3 DNA is TGCGCCAGCAGCTCGCCGCTCGGGGGGAACGGGGAGCTGTTTTTT. The whole variable domain, filled in from reference TRBV5-1 and TRBJ2-2, reads KAGVTQTPRYLIKTRGQQVTLSCSPISGHRSVSWYQQTPGQGLQFLFEYFSETQRNKGNFPGRFSGRQFSNSRSEMNVSTLELGDSALYLCASSSPLGGNGELFFGEGSRLTVL.

The chain links TRBV28 to TRBJ2-2; D perhaps matches TRBD2 (6 bases). V gave up 6 bases and J gave up 1 base, with 9 bases separating them. The CDR3 is 14 amino acids. Germline lookup yields CDR1 MDHEN and CDR2 SYDVKM. DNA of the CDR3: TGTGCCAGCAGGACAGCGGGGAACACCGGGGAGCTGTTTTTT. This encodes CASRTAGNTGELFF.

This sequence joins TRBV5-4 and TRBJ2-1; D tentatively fits TRBD1 or TRBD2 (5 bases each). Trimming took off 3 bases at V and 5 bases at J, with 21 bases between the two ends. Germline CDR1 reads SGHNT; CDR2 reads YYREEE (reference sequence). The CDR3 runs 17 residues. CDR3 DNA: TGTGCCAGCAGCTGGGGACCCGACAGACCTAGCCACAATGAGCAGTTCTTC. It specifies CASSWGPDRPSHNEQFF.

V is TRBV7-2 and J is TRBJ2-5; 7 bases are a match to TRBD2. CDR1 SGHTA and CDR2 FQGNSA come from the germline V gene. The CDR3 is made up of 15 amino acids. Germline trimming cut 3 bases from V and 5 bases from J; bases unmatched to any gene: 9. The CDR3: CASSLTSGTTETQYF. DNA for the CDR3: TGTGCCAGCAGCTTGACCTCGGGGACTACGGAGACCCAGTACTTC.

The chain recombines TRBV7-8 with TRBJ2-1, with D maybe TRBD1 (6 bases). This CDR3 comprises 12 residues. CDR1 and CDR2 from the germline V gene are SGHVS and FQNEAQ. V gave up 0 bases and J gave up 13 bases, with 10 bases separating them. In nucleotides, the CDR3 is TGTGCCAGCAGCTTAGCGTACAGGGCCCAGTTCTTC. It encodes CASSLAYRAQFF.

Turning to this clone: A junction boundary mismatches the germline segment, possibly from a read error. The rearrangement uses TRBV11-2 and TRBJ2-5, with 16 bases matching TRBD2. Germline-derived CDR1 and CDR2 are SGHAT and FQNNGV. There are 18 residues in the CDR3. In DNA form, the CDR3 reads TGTACCAGCAGCTTAGGGACTAGCGGGAGGGGAGATTCGGAGACCCAGTACTTC. This codes for CTSSLGTSGRGDSETQYF.

V is TRBV28 and J is TRBJ1-2; D remains ambiguous. Trimming stripped 5 bases from V and 5 bases from J, with 9 bases between. The CDR3 extends over 12 amino acids. Germline CDR1 reads MDHEN; CDR2 reads SYDVKM. CDR3 region: CASSPFSYGYTF. The CDR3, as DNA: TGTGCCAGCAGTCCCTTTTCGTATGGCTACACCTTC.

The chain links TRBV5-4 to TRBJ2-7; possible D gene TRBD1, 6 bases. This CDR3 is built from 13 residues. The V gene lost 4 bases and the J gene lost 5 bases, with 13 bases spanning the gap. The V gene's germline CDR1 is SGHNT and CDR2 YYREEE (reference sequence). In DNA, the CDR3 is TGTGCCAGCAGCGTGGCTGGGGGCGACGAGCAGTACTTC. This codes for CASSVAGGDEQYF.

This clone came up once. V gene TRBV7-9 combines with J gene TRBJ2-7; D is uncertain. The germline CDR1 and CDR2 sequences are SEHNR and FQNEAQ (reference sequence). Trimming took off 5 bases at V and 1 base at J, with 9 bases between the two ends. The CDR3 is 13 amino acids. The CDR3 DNA reads as TGTGCCAGCAGCACACTCCTGTCCTACGAGCAGTACTTC. Translated, it gives CASSTLLSYEQYF.

The V call is TRBV5-4, the J call TRBJ2-7, with a weak D call TRBD1 (5 bases). The CDR3 is made up of 15 amino acids. V was clipped by 1 base and J by 2 bases, with 13 bases between them. The V gene's germline CDR1 is SGHNT and CDR2 YYREEE (reference sequence). This CDR3 reads CASSLRAGWTYEQYF. The CDR3 coding sequence is TGTGCCAGCAGCTTGCGGGCAGGGTGGACCTACGAGCAGTACTTC.

This rearrangement joins TRBV5-1 to TRBJ2-3, with a possible D match to TRBD2 (5 bases). This CDR3 is built from 14 residues. V gave up 4 bases and J gave up 3 bases, with 12 bases separating them. The germline gives CDR1 SGHRS, CDR2 YFSETQ. The CDR3 DNA reads as TGCGCCAGCAGCCGACTATCCACAACAGATACGCAGTATTTT. Amino acids: CASSRLSTTDTQYF.

The J gene is TRBJ2-7, the V gene TRBV18; tentative D call: TRBD2 (5 bases). This CDR3 has 13 amino acids. Trimming cost V 0 bases and J 2 bases, with 5 bases left between them. Germline V CDR1 and CDR2: KGHSH, LQKENI. The CDR3 DNA sequence: TGTGCCAGCTCACCACCGCGGGCCTACGAGCAGTACTTC. This codes for CASSPPRAYEQYF.

The J gene is TRBJ2-3, the V gene TRBV4-3; TRBD2 is a possible D gene (6 bases). The CDR3 length is 15 residues. The germline V gene encodes CDR1 LGHNA and CDR2 YSLEER. V was shortened by 1 base and J by 6 bases, with 14 bases between the two germline ends. DNA for the CDR3: TGCGCCAGCAGCCAAGCCGGTACGGGGGAGGATACGCAGTATTTT. Amino acid sequence: CASSQAGTGEDTQYF.

The chain employs TRBV11-2 and TRBJ2-7; no clear D gene. The CDR3 totals 13 residues. Trimming stripped 5 bases from V and 3 bases from J, with 11 bases between. Germline V gene lookup returns CDR1 SGHAT and CDR2 FQNNGV. The CDR3 spells CASSPAVGYEQYF. CDR3 bases: TGTGCCAGCAGCCCCGCTGTGGGCTACGAGCAGTACTTC.

V gene TRBV7-9 combines with J gene TRBJ2-7; 10 bases map to TRBD1. Trimming at V came to 5 bases and at J to 3 bases, leaving 4 bases not matched to a gene. The germline CDR1 and CDR2 sequences are SEHNR and FQNEAQ (reference sequence). The CDR3 has 14 residues. The CDR3 spells CASSGTGVIYEQYF. The CDR3 DNA sequence: TGTGCCAGCAGCGGGACAGGGGTTATCTACGAGCAGTACTTC.

J is TRBJ2-3 and V is TRBV15; no clear D gene. The CDR3 is 14 residues long. The V gene's germline CDR1 is LNHNV and CDR2 YYDKDF (reference sequence). The V and J ends lost 5 bases and 0 bases respectively, with 9 bases between them. The CDR3 DNA follows: TGTGCCACCAGCCGCAGCACTAGCACAGATACGCAGTATTTT. It yields the protein CATSRSTSTDTQYF.

CDR3 in DNA: TGTGCCAGCAGCTTGGAAAGACCCTCATCCGAGCAGTACTTC. The encoded protein is CASSLERPSSEQYF. The rearrangement uses TRBV5-4 and TRBJ2-7; D not resolved. V lost 0 bases and J lost 6, with 13 bases in between. CDR1 SGHNT and CDR2 YYREEE come from the germline V gene (reference sequence). There are 14 residues in the CDR3.

The chain is built from TRBV5-1 and TRBJ2-2; D might be TRBD2 (5 bases). V was clipped by 4 bases and J by 3 bases, with 13 bases between them. Looked up from germline, CDR1 is SGHRS and CDR2 is YFSETQ. The length of the CDR3 is 15 residues. In DNA, the CDR3 is TGCGCCAGCAGCCGCCCTGGGCGGGACACCGGGGAGCTGTTTTTT. Translating gives CASSRPGRDTGELFF.

The chain has TRBV20-1 and TRBJ1-2; tentatively, D is TRBD1 (5 bases). With 5 bases removed from V and 5 bases from J, the gap between germline ends came to 9 bases. Germline CDR1 is DFQATT and CDR2 is SNEGSKA (reference sequence). The length of the CDR3 is 11 residues. CDR3 nucleotide sequence: TGCAGTGCTTATACAGGTTATGGCTACACCTTC. This codes for CSAYTGYGYTF.

The chain recombines TRBV19 with TRBJ2-7; 8 positions agree with TRBD1. The junction had 5 bases not matched to a gene; V was cut back by 4 bases and J by 6 bases. Germline CDR1 is LNHDA and CDR2 is SQIVND (reference sequence). CDR3 length: 13 residues. The CDR3 sequence is CASSKSDRVEQYF. CDR3 sequence (DNA): TGTGCCAGTAGTAAATCGGACAGGGTCGAGCAGTACTTC.

The J gene is TRBJ1-1, the V gene TRBV10-3, with 9 bases fitting TRBD1. The germline CDR1 and CDR2 sequences are ENHRY and SYGVKD. The CDR3 runs 14 residues. J was trimmed by 0 bases and V by 10 bases; bases with no gene match: 6. The CDR3 DNA follows: TGTGCCAGCACCGGACAGGGGATGAACACTGAAGCTTTCTTT. Protein: CASTGQGMNTEAFF.

V usage is TRBV9 and J usage is TRBJ2-5, with D perhaps TRBD2 (5 bases). This CDR3 spans 15 amino acids. V was trimmed by 6 bases and J by 4 bases, leaving 19 bases between them. CDR1 and CDR2 from the germline V gene are SGDLS and YYNGEE. DNA for the CDR3: TGTGCCAGCACCCGAGGGCGGGCCTGGGGAGAGACCCAGTACTTC. Its translation: CASTRGRAWGETQYF.

As concerns this clone: The same CDR3 also results from other DNA sequences found in this sample. CDR3 bases: TGTGCCACCAGCAGAGTAGGGAACACCGGGGAGCTGTTTTTT. It encodes CATSRVGNTGELFF. The chain carries TRBV15 and TRBJ2-2; no clear D. CDR3 length: 14 amino acids. Looked up from germline, CDR1 is LNHNV and CDR2 is YYDKDF (reference sequence). The V and J ends lost 1 base and 1 base respectively, with 4 bases between them.

The chain has TRBV15 and TRBJ1-1; no clear D. Per germline, CDR1 LNHNV and CDR2 YYDKDF (reference sequence). This CDR3 is 14 amino acids long. The V and J ends lost 1 base and 0 bases respectively, with 6 bases between them. The CDR3 spells CATSRARLNTEAFF. Here the CDR3 DNA reads TGTGCCACCAGCAGAGCCAGGCTGAACACTGAAGCTTTCTTT.

The V gene is TRBV9, the J gene TRBJ1-3; tentatively, D is TRBD1 (6 bases). The CDR3 extends over 14 amino acids. The V end lost 3 bases, the J end lost 3 bases, and 10 bases lay between the germline ends. Germline V gives CDR1 SGDLS, CDR2 YYNGEE. The CDR3 sequence is CASSDHRVGNTIYF. The CDR3 DNA is TGTGCCAGCAGCGACCACAGGGTTGGAAACACCATATATTTT.

V usage is TRBV5-4 and J usage is TRBJ2-1, with TRBD1 identical over 7 bases. Germline CDR1 reads SGHNT; CDR2 reads YYREEE (reference sequence). V gave up 4 bases and J gave up 10 bases; unmatched junction bases: 8. This CDR3 region has 13 residues. This CDR3 is CASSRGTAPEQFF. Written as DNA, the CDR3 is TGTGCCAGCAGCAGGGGGACAGCCCCGGAGCAGTTCTTC. The full variable domain, in which reference TRBV5-4 and TRBJ2-1 provide the parts outside the CDR3, is ETGVTQSPTHLIKTRGQQVTLRCSSQSGHNTVSWYQQALGQGPQFIFQYYREEENGRGNFPPRFSGLQFPNYSSELNVNALELDDSALYLCASSRGTAPEQFFGPGTRLTVL.